A single TCR beta chain is shown here with its context. The sample is drawn from a study of CD4 T cells in relation to SARS-CoV-2 and coronaviruses. At the level of the study: Convalescent donors were aged about 20 to 72, with median roughly 37 years.

Produced via immunoSEQ multiplex PCR; TCRdb's table is partial and in-frame only. Of more than 30,000 clones listed, 70% to 90% were seen once; the top ten hold roughly 3%. CDR3 size: 15 residues. The germline V gene encodes CDR1 MDHEN and CDR2 SYDVKM. The J segment lost 6 bases and the V segment lost 4 bases, leaving 4 bases of the junction unmatched. This TCR derives from an adult with COVID-19. The specimen was memory CD4+ T cells from PBMCs. The chain recombines TRBV28 with TRBJ1-6; 9 bases align to TRBD1. The CDR3 DNA reads as TGTGCCAGCAGTTCCCTGACAGGGGGTAATTCACCCCTCCACTTT. Its translation is CASSSLTGGNSPLHF.